This TCR beta chain was observed in a study of CD8+CD57+ T cells in acquired aplastic anemia. Study details: Sorted CD4+ and CD8+ cells yielded about 2.9 ug of DNA on average.

Germline CDR1 and CDR2: SGHRS and YFSETQ. The V gene lost 4 bases and the J gene lost 4 bases, with 23 bases spanning the gap. This CDR3 contains 17 residues. An expansion of CD8+CD57+ cells by flow cytometry had been shown in patients chosen for sequencing. TCR beta VDJ combinations and CDR3 sequences were profiled from genomic DNA. In TCRdb, the reads were re-called with MiXCR into one record per CDR3 protein. The sample consists of a few hundred thousand distinct CDR3 sequences, less than 60% of them appearing once. The chain couples TRBV5-1 to TRBJ1-1; tentatively, D is TRBD1 (5 bases). Input material: sorted CD4+, CD8+, or CD8+CD57+ T cells (not recorded which) from PBMCs. The source is a human donor with aplastic anemia. The CDR3 is CASSPRGTGGYGTEAFF. The DNA for the CDR3 is TGCGCCAGCAGCCCCCGGGGAACGGGGGGGTACGGCACTGAAGCTTTCTTT.